This T cell receptor beta chain was found in a study of T-cell reconstitution after alpha-beta-depleted transplantation in children. This clonotype was seen at least ten times. Unique molecular identifiers were incorporated when the TCRbeta library was constructed. MiXCR, run by TCRdb on the PCR reads, gives a single entry per CDR3 protein. The sample lists some 220,000 distinct CDR3 sequences, roughly a tenth seen once, with about 28% in the top ten. This TCR derives from a child less than two years old with acute myeloid leukemia, due to receive a stem cell transplant. The starting material was PBMCs, obtained before TCRalphabeta/CD19-depleted stem cell transplant.

CDR3: CASSYDGYGYTF. The CDR3, as DNA: TGTGCCAGCAGTTACGACGGCTATGGCTACACCTTC. The rearrangement uses TRBV28 and TRBJ1-2; D is unresolved. V gave up 4 bases and J gave up 4 bases, with 7 bases separating them. CDR1 is MDHEN and CDR2 is SYDVKM in the germline V gene. The CDR3 runs to 12 residues.